Shown below are 10 T cell receptor beta chains from a single sample sequenced in a study of blood T cell repertoires in COVID-19. Profiling relied on immunoSEQ multiplex PCR, and the TCRdb table lists in-frame clones only, not all of them. The sample holds some 260,000 clones, over 70% seen once. The sample comprised peripheral blood. The source is a woman in her sixties or seventies with COVID-19, enrolled during active disease.

This clone was picked up one time. The chain couples TRBV11-3 to TRBJ2-2; D might be TRBD1 (5 bases). CDR1 and CDR2 from the germline V gene are SGHNT and YENEEA. There are 15 residues in the CDR3. V dropped 2 bases and J dropped 7 bases, with 14 bases sitting between them. The CDR3 here is CASSLLGQGNGELFF. The CDR3 region has the DNA TGTGCCAGCAGCTTATTGGGTCAGGGTAACGGGGAGCTGTTTTTT.

This chain uses TRBV7-3 with TRBJ1-2; D is perhaps TRBD1 (6 bases). The CDR3 is made up of 13 amino acids. V gave up 4 bases and J gave up 8 bases, with 14 bases separating them. Germline V gives CDR1 SGHTA, CDR2 FQGTGA. The CDR3 loop is CASSSQGGAGYTF. CDR3 DNA sequence: TGTGCCAGCAGCTCACAGGGAGGGGCGGGCTACACCTTC.

This chain connects TRBV5-1 to TRBJ1-4; possibly TRBD1 for D (5 bases). Trimming took off 5 bases at V and 7 bases at J, with 12 bases between the two ends. Per germline, CDR1 SGHRS and CDR2 YFSETQ. This CDR3 has 13 residues. CDR3 sequence: CASSTGGFEKLFF. As DNA, the CDR3 is TGCGCCAGCAGTACCGGGGGTTTTGAAAAACTGTTTTTT.

The rearrangement links TRBV5-1 to TRBJ2-1; 8 bases fit TRBD1. Germline-derived CDR1 and CDR2 are SGHRS and YFSETQ. The junction had 5 bases not matched to a gene; V was cut back by 3 bases and J by 6 bases. This CDR3 spans 14 amino acids. The DNA for the CDR3 is TGCGCCAGCAGCTCTGGACAGGGTATCAATGAGCAGTTCTTC. Residues: CASSSGQGINEQFF. The full variable domain, rest sourced from reference TRBV5-1 and TRBJ2-1, is KAGVTQTPRYLIKTRGQQVTLSCSPISGHRSVSWYQQTPGQGLQFLFEYFSETQRNKGNFPGRFSGRQFSNSRSEMNVSTLELGDSALYLCASSSGQGINEQFFGPGTRLTVL.

V and J are TRBV30 and TRBJ2-1, with TRBD2 matching over 7 bases. Germline V gives CDR1 GTSNPN, CDR2 SVGIG (reference sequence). The V segment lost 4 bases and the J segment 3 bases; nucleotides outside the gene matches: 9. CDR3 length: 15 amino acids. CDR3 amino acids: CAWTQGGRDYNEQFF. The CDR3 DNA reads as TGTGCCTGGACCCAGGGAGGGAGGGACTACAATGAGCAGTTCTTC.

The chain is built from TRBV6-4 and TRBJ2-1; D is ambiguous. V lost 11 bases and J lost 2, with 22 bases in between. Germline lookup yields CDR1 MRHNA and CDR2 SNTAGT. The CDR3 has 16 amino acids. As DNA, the CDR3 is TGTGCCTCCTCTTCGAGGAGCGTAGGTCCCTACAATGAGCAGTTCTTC. This translates into CASSSRSVGPYNEQFF.

V is TRBV7-8 and J is TRBJ2-5; 11 nucleotides agree with TRBD1. This CDR3 contains 16 residues. The germline gives CDR1 SGHVS, CDR2 FQNEAQ. Losses at the gene ends were 3 bases for V and 1 base for J; bases not matched to a gene: 4. The CDR3 DNA is TGTGCCAGCAGCTTTCGGGGACAGGGGGGCCAAGAGACCCAGTACTTC. Translating it yields CASSFRGQGGQETQYF.

As concerns this clone: Other DNA sequences in the sample encode the same CDR3. The genes are TRBV9 and TRBJ1-1; unclear D gene. CDR1 and CDR2 from the germline V gene are SGDLS and YYNGEE. V was pared by 0 bases and J by 2 bases, with 8 bases between. The CDR3 spans 14 residues. In nucleotides, the CDR3 is TGTGCCAGCAGCGTAGTGAGCGTCAACACTGAAGCTTTCTTT. This encodes CASSVVSVNTEAFF.

This chain links TRBV6-5 with TRBJ1-1, with TRBD1 identical over 7 bases. The germline gives CDR1 MNHEY, CDR2 SVGAGI. With 2 bases clipped from V and 4 bases from J, the junction kept 4 bases outside the gene matches. The CDR3 is 14 amino acids. Written as DNA, the CDR3 is TGTGCCAGCAGTTACAGGGGGCCGGGCACTGAAGCTTTCTTT. Translated, it gives CASSYRGPGTEAFF.

The chain is built from TRBV18 and TRBJ1-2, with D unresolved. Trimming pared 3 bases from V and 6 bases from J, leaving 5 bases between. The germline V gene encodes CDR1 KGHSH and CDR2 LQKENI. This CDR3 comprises 11 residues. The CDR3 DNA sequence: TGTGCCAGCTCACCGCGCGATGGCTACACCTTC. As protein: CASSPRDGYTF.